A selection of T cell receptor beta chains follows, all from one sample in a study of T cell responses to AZD1222 COVID-19 vaccine. Clones were read by immunoSEQ multiplex PCR, and TCRdb kept only the in-frame ones, dropping some. The table has some 86,000 clones, around 80% seen once. This specimen consisted of peripheral blood, obtained on day 0 of AZD1222 vaccination. Receptors originate from an adult in good health. Both conserved end residues are part of each CDR3. A D gene is named only where the DNA matches it firmly. Where a row states a size, it is once, few, many or the class of an expanded clone; other rows omit it.

D	V	size	J	DNA	CDR3
-	TRBV3-1/TRBV3-2	few	TRBJ2-2	TGTGCCAGCAGTCCCAATCGAGGGGAGCTGTTTTTT	CASSPNRGELFF
-	TRBV6-5	-	TRBJ1-2	TGTGCCACCCGGTGGGCCTCCGGTGACTACACCTTC	CATRWASGDYTF
TRBD2	TRBV7-2	-	TRBJ2-7	TGTGCCAGCAGCTTAGGACTAGCGGGTGCCTACGAGCAGTACTTC	CASSLGLAGAYEQYF
TRBD1	TRBV4-1	-	TRBJ1-1	TGCGCCAGCAGGTTCCTGACAGGGGGGGGTGGGACTGAAGCTTTCTTT	CASRFLTGGGGTEAFF
-	TRBV27	once	TRBJ2-1	TGTGCCAGCAGTCCTCCGACAAGGCCCTACAATGAGCAGTTCTTC	CASSPPTRPYNEQFF
TRBD1	TRBV28	-	TRBJ1-5	TGTGCCAGCAGCCTCGGACAGGGGGGTACTCAGCCCCAGCATTTT	CASSLGQGGTQPQHF
TRBD1	TRBV5-6	-	TRBJ2-7	TGTGCCAGCAGCCCCCCGGGACAGGGGGCGATCTACGAGCAGTACTTC	CASSPPGQGAIYEQYF
-	TRBV6-2/TRBV6-3	-	TRBJ2-7	TGTGCCAGCAGCCTGCTTGGAGGGCACAGCAGGACCTACGAGCAGTACTTC	CASSLLGGHSRTYEQYF
-	TRBV7-6	-	TRBJ1-3	TGTGCCAGCAGCACCGGACAGGGAAACACCATATATTTT	CASSTGQGNTIYF
TRBD2	TRBV11-2	-	TRBJ2-7	TGTGCCAGTATGACTAGCGGGGGGAAAACCTACGAGCAGTACTTC	CASMTSGGKTYEQYF
-	TRBV18	-	TRBJ2-1	TGTGCCAGCTCTAAGGGGCCTAGCGCCCAGCAGTTCTTC	CASSKGPSAQQFF
-	TRBV4-1	-	TRBJ1-6	TGCGCCAGCAGCCAAGGAGCGCTAGATCGGTATTCACCCCTCCACTTT	CASSQGALDRYSPLHF
TRBD1	TRBV6-4	once	TRBJ2-5	TGTGCCAGCAGTGACTCTCGACAGGGGAAGCCTAGGGGGGAGACCCAGTACTTC	CASSDSRQGKPRGETQYF
-	TRBV25-1	-	TRBJ1-1	TGTGCCAGCAGGGTCTCAGGGCAGGGGCGGACTGAAGCTTTCTTT	CASRVSGQGRTEAFF
-	TRBV29-1	-	TRBJ1-2	TGCAGCGTTGCCCGGGGGCGGGATGGCTACACCTTC	CSVARGRDGYTF
-	TRBV12-3/TRBV12-4	few	TRBJ1-5	TGTGCCAGCAGGGAGGATTATCAGCCCCAGCATTTT	CASREDYQPQHF
TRBD1	TRBV28	once	TRBJ1-1	TGTGCCAGCAGTTTACTACAGGGGAGGACTGAAGCTTTCTTT	CASSLLQGRTEAFF
TRBD2	TRBV7-2	-	TRBJ2-5	TGTGCCAGCAGCCTACAACCTCTTAGACTAGCGGGAGAAGAGACCCAGTACTTC	CASSLQPLRLAGEETQYF
-	TRBV7-9	-	TRBJ2-3	TGTGCCAGCAGCTTAAGAGGAGGGGATACGCAGTATTTT	CASSLRGGDTQYF
TRBD1	TRBV4-1	-	TRBJ2-2	TGCGCCAGCAGCCAGGGGACAGGTTACACCGGGGAGCTGTTTTTT	CASSQGTGYTGELFF
-	TRBV30	-	TRBJ1-5	TGTGCCTGGAGTGTATTGGGTGGTCAGCCCCAGCATTTT	CAWSVLGGQPQHF
-	TRBV19	-	TRBJ1-2	TGTGCCAGCGAGGGGGGGGAAGATGGCTACACCTTC	CASEGGEDGYTF
TRBD1	TRBV7-9	-	TRBJ1-6	TGTGCCAGCAGCTTAGAGCGGGACAGAAATTCACCCCTCCACTTT	CASSLERDRNSPLHF
TRBD2	TRBV24-1	-	TRBJ2-3	TGTGCCACCAGTGAAGGAGGACTAGCAGATACGCAGTATTTT	CATSEGGLADTQYF
-	TRBV9	few	TRBJ1-2	TGTGCCAGCAGCCCAGGCCCGGACGAAGTTGGGGGCTACACCTTC	CASSPGPDEVGGYTF
-	TRBV5-6	-	TRBJ1-1	TGTGCCAGCAGGAGTACTTTAAACACTGAAGCTTTCTTT	CASRSTLNTEAFF
-	TRBV11-2	-	TRBJ1-5	TGTGCCAGCAGCTTAGGAACGGGGGCTAATAATCAGCCCCAGCATTTT	CASSLGTGANNQPQHF
-	TRBV12-3/TRBV12-4	few	TRBJ1-2	TGTGCCACCGCCCCGGGGGGCTATGGCTACACCTTC	CATAPGGYGYTF
-	TRBV5-1	few	TRBJ2-1	TGCGCCAGCAGCTTGTATTCGACCAACAATGAGCAGTTCTTC	CASSLYSTNNEQFF
TRBD1	TRBV18	-	TRBJ2-7	TGTGCCAGCTCACCTCGAACGCAGGGACAGGGACTTGGCGAGCAGTACTTC	CASSPRTQGQGLGEQYF
-	TRBV9	-	TRBJ2-6	TGTGCCAGCAGTCCCTCTGAGCTAACCTACTCTGGGGCCAACGTCCTGACTTTC	CASSPSELTYSGANVLTF
-	TRBV12-3/TRBV12-4	-	TRBJ2-5	-	CASSTSEETQYF
-	TRBV7-8	-	TRBJ1-2	TGTGCCAGCAGCCCAGGCTATGGCTACACCTTC	CASSPGYGYTF
TRBD2	TRBV29-1	-	TRBJ2-7	TGCAGCGCCGCTCCGGGACTAGCGGGAAACGAGCAGTACTTC	CSAAPGLAGNEQYF
-	TRBV3-1/TRBV3-2	-	TRBJ1-3	TGTGCCAGCAGCCCTTTGACAGGTCTGGGAAACACCATATATTTT	CASSPLTGLGNTIYF
TRBD1	TRBV18	-	TRBJ2-3	TGTGCCAGCTCCCCGGGACAGGGCACAGATACGCAGTATTTT	CASSPGQGTDTQYF
-	TRBV7-9	-	TRBJ1-5	TGTGCCAGCAGTATAGGGGGAGGGCCCCAGCATTTT	CASSIGGGPQHF
-	TRBV5-1	-	TRBJ1-2	TGCGCCAGCAGCTTGGAGCACAACTATGGCTACACCTTC	CASSLEHNYGYTF
TRBD1	TRBV4-1	once	TRBJ1-1	TGCGCCAGCAGCCAGGTACCTGGGACAGGGATTCAGACTTGGAACACTGAAGCTTTCTTT	CASSQVPGTGIQTWNTEAFF
-	TRBV7-2	-	TRBJ2-1	TGTGCCAGCAGCCGGGACCGGTCGAATGAGCAGTTCTTC	CASSRDRSNEQFF
-	TRBV30	-	TRBJ2-2	TGTGCCTGGAGTACGTACTGGCCCGGGGAGCTGTTTTTT	CAWSTYWPGELFF
-	TRBV9	few	TRBJ1-1	TGTGCCAGCAGCGACGTCCTCCACCCGGGAGCTTTCTTT	CASSDVLHPGAFF
-	TRBV2	-	TRBJ1-1	TGTGCCAGCAGTGAGGACCTACGAGGCACTGAAGCTTTCTTT	CASSEDLRGTEAFF
TRBD1	TRBV5-1	few	TRBJ1-6	TGCGCCAGCAGGTCCCGGGACAGGGGATCACCCCTCCACTTT	CASRSRDRGSPLHF
-	TRBV19	-	TRBJ2-2	TGTGCCAGTACGAAGACAGTGAACACCGGGGAGCTGTTTTTT	CASTKTVNTGELFF
-	TRBV28	few	TRBJ2-5	TGTGCCAGCAGCCAACCGGCTTCAGAGACCCAGTACTTC	CASSQPASETQYF
-	TRBV11-3	-	TRBJ2-3	TGTGCCAGCAGCTTAGGAGGACTATACGGGGATACGCAGTATTTT	CASSLGGLYGDTQYF
-	TRBV5-1	-	TRBJ2-5	TGCGCCAGCAGCTCCAACTTACAAGAGACCCAGTACTTC	CASSSNLQETQYF
-	TRBV5-1	-	TRBJ2-7	TGCGCCAGCAGCCTAAATAGCGGCGAGCAGTACTTC	CASSLNSGEQYF
-	TRBV27	-	TRBJ1-1	TGTGCCAGCAGTTTATCTGCCGGAAGGAACACTGAAGCTTTCTTT	CASSLSAGRNTEAFF
-	TRBV7-8	few	TRBJ1-1	TGTGCCAGCAGCAAAGGACAGAACACTGAAGCTTTCTTT	CASSKGQNTEAFF
-	TRBV4-1	-	TRBJ1-2	TGCGCCAGCAGCCAAGGCGCTGGCGGCAGCCTAATTTATGGCTACACCTTC	CASSQGAGGSLIYGYTF
TRBD2	TRBV7-2	-	TRBJ2-7	TGTGCCAGCAGCCACCGCGGGAGCACGGACGAGCAGTACTTC	CASSHRGSTDEQYF
-	TRBV3-1/TRBV3-2	-	TRBJ2-3	TGTGCCAGCAGCCATCTTAAAAACGGGGCCAGGGCAGATACGCAGTATTTT	CASSHLKNGARADTQYF
TRBD1	TRBV7-8	-	TRBJ2-7	TGTGCCAGCAGCTTAGTTGGGACAGGGGGCTTCGAGCAGTACTTC	CASSLVGTGGFEQYF
-	TRBV5-1	-	TRBJ2-5	TGCGCCAGCAGCATAGACCAAGAGACCCAGTACTTC	CASSIDQETQYF
-	TRBV5-1	-	TRBJ2-1	TGCGCCAGCAGCTTGGTCCCGGGAGCGGATGAGCAGTTCTTC	CASSLVPGADEQFF
-	TRBV4-2	few	TRBJ2-2	TGTGCCAGCGCTCCGGGTTTCACCGGGGAGCTGTTTTTT	CASAPGFTGELFF
TRBD1	TRBV24-1	-	TRBJ2-2	TGTGCCACCATTTCGGGACAGGGAGACACCGGGGAGCTGTTTTTT	CATISGQGDTGELFF
-	TRBV3-1/TRBV3-2	-	TRBJ2-1	TGTGCCAGCAGCCAATGGAGCAGCTCCTACAATGAGCAGTTCTTC	CASSQWSSSYNEQFF